This T cell receptor (beta chain) originates from a study of cytomegalovirus exposure and HLA in healthy donors. The study ran its PCR with 60 Vbeta and 13 Jbeta primers. Assay used: immunoSEQ multiplex PCR; TCRdb lists only in-frame clones, some missing. The sample yields 65,000 to 95,000 clones, roughly 85% seen once. V trimming: 4 bases; J trimming: 3 bases; junction bases outside the gene matches: 7. This CDR3 is built from 16 residues. Germline-derived CDR1 and CDR2 are SEHNR and FQNEAQ (reference sequence). V and J are TRBV7-9 and TRBJ2-1; the match to TRBD2 covers 9 bases. This TCR derives from a man aged 25 to 45 in good health and CMV-seronegative. The material sequenced was PBMCs. CDR3 sequence reads: CASSSLAGESYNEQFF. The CDR3 DNA follows: TGTGCCAGCAGCTCCTTAGCGGGAGAAAGCTACAATGAGCAGTTCTTC.